The entry that follows covers one T cell receptor (beta chain) sequence. Its antigen is not known. This sample was included in a study of chemoradiotherapy in HPV16-positive cancers. Repeated repertoire sampling spanned the course of chemoradiotherapy. General study findings and limits: For HPV16-positive patients, expanding HPV-responsive T cells associated with longer recurrence-free survival. The functional HPV-specific definition rests on just a couple of HPV16-positive patients.

The junction had 11 bases not matched to a gene; V was cut back by 0 bases and J by 8 bases. The germline CDR1 and CDR2 sequences are MGHDK and SYGVNS. The CDR3 is 16 amino acids. Clones were sequenced by immunoSEQ multiplex PCR, and TCRdb holds only the in-frame ones, with some missing. The sample has over 2,500 clones, approximately 90% seen once. The sequence was collected from a human donor with HPV-associated anogenital cancer. V and J are TRBV25-1 and TRBJ1-2; TRBD1 agrees at 8 bases. Source: tumor tissue, taken from a patient who underwent chemoradiotherapy. CDR3 nucleotides: TGTGCCAGCAGTGAATACCCCAGGGCAGGGGGCGAGGGCTACACCTTC. It codes for CASSEYPRAGGEGYTF.